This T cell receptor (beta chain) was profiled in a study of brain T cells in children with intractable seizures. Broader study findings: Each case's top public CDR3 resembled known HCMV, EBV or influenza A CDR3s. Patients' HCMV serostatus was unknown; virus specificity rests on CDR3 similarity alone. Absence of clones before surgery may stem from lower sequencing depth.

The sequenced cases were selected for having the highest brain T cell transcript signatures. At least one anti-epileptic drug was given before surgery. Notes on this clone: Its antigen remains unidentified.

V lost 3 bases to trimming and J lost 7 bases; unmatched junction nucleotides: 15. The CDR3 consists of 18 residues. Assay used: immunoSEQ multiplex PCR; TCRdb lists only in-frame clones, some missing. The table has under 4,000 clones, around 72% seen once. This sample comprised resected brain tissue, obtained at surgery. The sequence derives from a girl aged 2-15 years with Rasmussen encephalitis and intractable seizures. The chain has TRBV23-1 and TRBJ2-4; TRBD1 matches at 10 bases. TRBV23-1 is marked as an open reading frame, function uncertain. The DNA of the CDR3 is TGCGCCAGCAGTCACCCCAGACAGGGGGCCCAAAAAAAGAACATTCAGTACTTC. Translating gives CASSHPRQGAQKKNIQYF.